Below are 19 T cell receptor beta chains sequenced from a single sample in a study of cytomegalovirus exposure and HLA in healthy donors. The assay was immunoSEQ multiplex PCR, and TCRdb's table has in-frame clones only and misses some. The sample gives 170,000 or so clones, around 81% of which show up once; around 2.8% is in the top ten. Sequenced input: PBMCs. Receptor source: a woman aged 18-29 years in good health and CMV-seropositive.

As DNA, the CDR3 is TGTGCCAGCTCACAGCGTAGGGGAACTGGAAACACCATATATTTT. It yields the protein CASSQRRGTGNTIYF. The chain uses TRBV18 and TRBJ1-3, with D possibly TRBD1 on 5 matching bases. V shed 4 bases and J shed 2 bases, with 12 bases lying between them. The CDR3 has 15 residues. Germline V gene lookup returns CDR1 KGHSH and CDR2 LQKENI.

The rearrangement links TRBV6-1 to TRBJ1-3; no clear D. The V and J ends lost 3 bases and 4 bases respectively, with 13 bases between them. The CDR3 covers 15 residues. Germline V gives CDR1 MNHNS, CDR2 SASEGT. CDR3 DNA sequence: TGTGCCAGCAGTGAGGCCCCCAGGCCAGGAAACACCATATATTTT. This translates into CASSEAPRPGNTIYF.

This chain links TRBV18 with TRBJ1-1; D is ambiguous. Looked up from germline, CDR1 is KGHSH and CDR2 is LQKENI. Trimming pared 3 bases from V and 4 bases from J, leaving 12 bases between. The CDR3 covers 14 residues. The chain's CDR3 is CASSPTPTVTEAFF. The CDR3 nucleotides read TGTGCCAGCTCACCCACACCGACTGTCACTGAAGCTTTCTTT.

Only one count was recorded for this clone. The chain uses TRBV6-6 and TRBJ1-2, with 8 nucleotides matching TRBD1. V dropped 1 base and J dropped 2; count of bases not matched to a gene: 3. Per the germline V gene, CDR1 is MNHNY and CDR2 is SVGAGI (reference sequence). This CDR3 contains 15 residues. The DNA of the CDR3 is TGTGCCAGCAGTTACTACAGGGGGTTCAACTATGGCTACACCTTC. This encodes CASSYYRGFNYGYTF.

On this clone: Other DNA sequences in this specimen translate into the identical CDR3. V usage is TRBV13 and J usage is TRBJ1-1; D unclear. The germline CDR1 and CDR2 sequences are PRHDT and FYEKMQ (reference sequence). The V end lost 4 bases, the J end lost 1 base, and 7 bases lay between the germline ends. The CDR3 is made up of 13 amino acids. CDR3 residues: CASSSRGNTEAFF. CDR3 coding DNA: TGTGCCAGCAGCTCGAGAGGGAACACTGAAGCTTTCTTT.

This clone showed up just once. This rearrangement joins TRBV12-5 to TRBJ1-1, with 7 nucleotides matching TRBD1. CDR1 and CDR2 from the germline V gene are LGHNT and FRNRAP. Trimming cost V 7 bases and J 4 bases; bases outside gene matches: 6. The CDR3 spans 13 residues. This chain's CDR3 is CASVPSGGTEAFF. In DNA form, the CDR3 reads TGTGCTAGTGTCCCTTCAGGGGGCACTGAAGCTTTCTTT.

CDR3 residues: CASSQELGGRLTNYGYTF. The CDR3 nucleotides read TGTGCCAGCAGCCAAGAATTAGGGGGCCGGTTAACTAACTATGGCTACACCTTC. The chain has TRBV4-2 and TRBJ1-2; TRBD1 matches at 7 bases. J lost 0 bases, V lost 0 bases, and 10 bases had no gene match. This CDR3 spans 18 amino acids. Per germline, CDR1 LGHNA and CDR2 YNFKEQ.

This chain joins TRBV4-1 and TRBJ1-4, with 9 bases lining up with TRBD1. Germline V gene lookup returns CDR1 MGHRA and CDR2 YSYEKL. V lost 3 bases to trimming and J lost 7 bases; unmatched junction nucleotides: 9. This CDR3 has 16 residues. This chain's CDR3 is CASSQYSGTGFEKLFF. As DNA, the CDR3 is TGCGCCAGCAGCCAGTACTCCGGGACAGGGTTTGAAAAACTGTTTTTT.

In its sample, this clone was seen a few times. The chain employs TRBV9 and TRBJ2-2; D is perhaps TRBD2 (5 bases). The CDR3 extends over 15 amino acids. Trimming pared 0 bases from V and 7 bases from J, leaving 13 bases between. The V gene's germline CDR1 is SGDLS and CDR2 YYNGEE. CDR3 loop: CASSVVSGYGGELFF. CDR3 nucleotide sequence: TGTGCCAGCAGCGTAGTCTCGGGATACGGCGGGGAGCTGTTTTTT.

Written as DNA, the CDR3 is TGTGCCAGCAGCTCCCGGGACAGTCACGAAGAGACCCAGTACTTC. Amino acids: CASSSRDSHEETQYF. The chain links TRBV7-9 to TRBJ2-5, with 7 bases identical to TRBD1. V gave up 4 bases and J gave up 3 bases; unmatched junction bases: 8. This CDR3 contains 15 residues. CDR1 SEHNR and CDR2 FQNEAQ come from the germline V gene (reference sequence). The full variable domain, rest sourced from reference TRBV7-9 and TRBJ2-5, is DTGVSQNPRHKITKRGQNVTFRCDPISEHNRLYWYRQTLGQGPEFLTYFQNEAQLEKSRLLSDRFSAERPKGSFSTLEIQRTEQGDSAMYLCASSSRDSHEETQYFGPGTRLLVL.

The V gene is TRBV6-1, the J gene TRBJ1-6; no clear D. Germline CDR1 is MNHNS and CDR2 is SASEGT. The CDR3 consists of 13 residues. Trimming pared 3 bases from V and 6 bases from J, leaving 6 bases between. CDR3 sequence reads: CASSEGSNSPLHF. The CDR3 DNA follows: TGTGCCAGCAGTGAGGGGAGTAATTCACCCCTCCACTTT.

This rearrangement joins TRBV27 to TRBJ1-5, with 8 positions matching TRBD1. The V gene's germline CDR1 is MNHEY and CDR2 SMNVEV (reference sequence). CDR3 size: 15 residues. Unmatched junction bases numbered 12, after V lost 7 bases and J lost 7 bases. CDR3 DNA: TGTGCCAGCAACCCGACAGGGGAGAGTTTACAGCCCCAGCATTTT. Encoded protein: CASNPTGESLQPQHF.

This clone was recorded a few times. The chain is built from TRBV4-1 and TRBJ1-2; 7 bases match TRBD1. V dropped 4 bases and J dropped 5; count of bases not matched to a gene: 10. CDR1 and CDR2 (germline): MGHRA, YSYEKL. The CDR3 consists of 15 residues. CDR3 bases: TGCGCCAGCAGCCCCAACAAGGGACAGCCATATGGCTACACCTTC. Translating it yields CASSPNKGQPYGYTF.

Note on this clone: Sequence at one end of the junction differs from germline and may be a read error. The chain couples TRBV6-4 to TRBJ1-2; 12 bases fit TRBD1. The CDR3 loop spans 14 amino acids. The germline V gene has CDR1 MRHNA and CDR2 SNTAGT. The CDR3 is CASREGQGASGYTF. The CDR3, as DNA: TGTGCCAGCCGTGAGGGACAGGGGGCTTCTGGCTACACCTTC.

This clone has more than one count but fewer than ten. CDR3 loop: CASSSTGTGSNNEQFF. CDR3 DNA: TGTGCCAGCAGCTCGACAGGGACTGGGTCGAACAATGAGCAGTTCTTC. This sequence joins TRBV7-9 and TRBJ2-1; the D gene is possibly TRBD1 (7 bases). Trimming took off 4 bases at V and 5 bases at J, with 18 bases between the two ends. Germline CDR1 reads SEHNR; CDR2 reads FQNEAQ (reference sequence). The CDR3 spans 16 residues.

The J gene is TRBJ1-5, the V gene TRBV5-1, with a tentative D call TRBD1 (6 bases). The CDR3 contains 16 residues. Germline values: CDR1 SGHRS, CDR2 YFSETQ. Trimming cost V 4 bases and J 0 bases, with 14 bases left between them. The CDR3 DNA follows: TGCGCCAGCAGCAAAGACAGGAACTATAGCAATCAGCCCCAGCATTTT. Residues: CASSKDRNYSNQPQHF.

The V call is TRBV14, the J call TRBJ1-2; TRBD1 matches 8 bases. CDR1 is SGHDN and CDR2 is FVKESK in the germline V gene. J lost 7 bases, V lost 4 bases, and 14 bases had no gene match. The CDR3 contains 16 residues. The CDR3 protein is CASSPGDRSRLGGYTF. The CDR3 bases are TGTGCCAGCAGCCCCGGGGACAGGAGTCGTCTGGGTGGCTACACCTTC.

The gene calls are TRBV5-8 and TRBJ1-5, with D tentatively TRBD1 (5 bases). Germline assignment: CDR1 SGHTS and CDR2 YDEGEE. This CDR3 spans 13 amino acids. V dropped 3 bases and J dropped 9 bases, with 13 bases sitting between them. The CDR3 here is CASSWGDFSPQHF. CDR3 nucleotide sequence: TGTGCCAGCAGCTGGGGGGACTTCTCGCCCCAGCATTTT.

This sequence joins TRBV25-1 and TRBJ2-2, with TRBD1 as a possible D gene (6 bases). Trimming took off 3 bases at V and 1 base at J, with 9 bases between the two ends. This CDR3 is 15 amino acids long. CDR1 is MGHDK and CDR2 is SYGVNS in the germline V gene. CDR3 region: CASSELQGNTGELFF. DNA of the CDR3: TGTGCCAGCAGTGAGCTACAGGGGAACACCGGGGAGCTGTTTTTT.